The rows below give T cell receptor beta chains drawn from one sample of a study of blood T cells in healthy people across ages. Each CDR3 protein is one row after TCRdb ran MiXCR on the 5' RACE reads. The table has hundreds of thousands of distinct CDR3 sequences, approximately 51% seen once. Specimen: blood. The receptors stem from a man in his fifties or sixties in good health. CDR3s include the opening cysteine and the closing phenylalanine or tryptophan. Fields, in order: clone size, J gene, D gene, V gene, CDR3 DNA, CDR3 protein. D genes are given only for firm matches. Some rows mark clone size as missing; the rest say once, few, many or name a class of expanded clone.

size: few; J: TRBJ2-1; D: TRBD1; V: TRBV27; DNA: TGTGCCAGCATGCCCAGGGGGCCTTATCTTTACAATGAGCAGTTCTTC; CDR3: CASMPRGPYLYNEQFF
size: few; J: TRBJ1-2; D: TRBD1; V: TRBV29-1; DNA: TGCAGCGTTGAGGCCCGGGACAGGGGGCGAGGTGACTATGGCTACACCTTC; CDR3: CSVEARDRGRGDYGYTF
size: NA; J: TRBJ2-7; D: NA; V: TRBV27; DNA: TGTGCCAGCAGTTTATCGCCCAATCTGCCAGGCATCTACGAGCAGTACTTC; CDR3: CASSLSPNLPGIYEQYF
size: once; J: TRBJ1-1; D: NA; V: TRBV5-1; DNA: TGCGCCAGCAGCCCGGGGACCCCGAACACTGAAGCTTTCTTT; CDR3: CASSPGTPNTEAFF
size: NA; J: TRBJ2-7; D: TRBD2; V: TRBV2; DNA: TGTGCCGGAGGAGCGGGAGGGTCCATTGACTACGAGCAGTACTTC; CDR3: CAGGAGGSIDYEQYF
size: many; J: TRBJ2-5; D: TRBD2; V: TRBV7-8; DNA: TGTGCCAGCAGCACTCGGACTAGCGGGGGGTCAGGGGAGACCCAGTACTTC; CDR3: CASSTRTSGGSGETQYF
size: few; J: TRBJ2-6; D: NA; V: TRBV12-3/TRBV12-4; DNA: TGTGCCAGCAGGGCGACCGAGGTCCTGACTTTC; CDR3: CASRATEVLTF
size: NA; J: TRBJ2-1; D: TRBD2; V: TRBV24-1; DNA: TGTGCCACCAGTGATTACCAGGGACTAGCGGAATACAATGAGCAGTTCTTC; CDR3: CATSDYQGLAEYNEQFF
size: NA; J: TRBJ2-5; D: NA; V: TRBV6-5; DNA: TGTGCCAGCAGACCCGATGTCCGAGAGACCCAGTACTTC; CDR3: CASRPDVRETQYF
size: NA; J: TRBJ2-7; D: NA; V: TRBV4-2; DNA: TGTGCCAGCAGCCAAGATCGGGCTACCCCCTACAATGAGCAGTACTTC; CDR3: CASSQDRATPYNEQYF
size: NA; J: TRBJ2-5; D: NA; V: TRBV21-1; DNA: TGTGCCAGCAGGTGGCCCCGTGGTAGGGAGACCCAGTACTTC; CDR3: CASRWPRGRETQYF
size: few; J: TRBJ2-7; D: NA; V: TRBV5-1; DNA: TGCGCCAGCAGCTTGGCCTCGGTAGGGGACTACGAGCAGTACTTC; CDR3: CASSLASVGDYEQYF
size: NA; J: TRBJ2-1; D: NA; V: TRBV7-8; DNA: TGTGCCAGCACCAGGTTAACTAGTTCCGGTGAGCAGTTCTTC; CDR3: CASTRLTSSGEQFF
size: NA; J: TRBJ2-3; D: TRBD2; V: TRBV5-1; DNA: TGCGCCAGCACCCCAGCGGGGGGGCTTACAGATACGCAGTATTTT; CDR3: CASTPAGGLTDTQYF
size: many; J: TRBJ2-1; D: NA; V: TRBV25-1; DNA: TGTGCCAGCAGGGAGTACAATGAGCAGTTCTTC; CDR3: CASREYNEQFF
size: many; J: TRBJ2-5; D: NA; V: TRBV4-2; DNA: TGTGCCAGCAGCCAAGATATCCCCTCGGCAGGGCTGGGGGAGACCCAGTACTTC; CDR3: CASSQDIPSAGLGETQYF